This T cell receptor beta chain is drawn from a study of CD8 T cells in ankylosing spondylitis (dated 2017 in TCRdb). For context, the study as a whole: The study profiled T cell receptor beta repertoires in healthy donors and ankylosing spondylitis patients to find disease-linked TCR variants. In total, the full study cohort was made up of some 110 healthy donors and 25 ankylosing spondylitis patients. Samples of peripheral blood were taken, and for ankylosing spondylitis patients, synovial fluid was collected as well. What the study reported, not specific to this receptor: The disease-linked clones showed a CD8+ phenotype and occurred at relatively low frequencies in peripheral blood. The disease-linked clones were reported as significantly enriched in matched synovial fluid samples from ankylosing spondylitis patients. Some motif variants were previously reported in synovial fluid and blood of reactive arthritis patients, suggesting common disease-initiation mechanisms. A TCR beta motif made up of 7 to 9 highly homologous amino acid variants appeared to be characteristic of blood from ankylosing spondylitis patients.

This clonotype was counted many times. There is no known antigen for this receptor. No per-base quality is available; no much larger clone lies one base away. Germline trimming amounts to 2 bases on V and 4 bases on J, with 4 as the count of junction bases outside the gene matches. The CDR3 has 15 amino acids, counting the end cysteine and phenylalanine. CDR3 DNA only is kept here, 45 bases in frame from base 1. CDR1 and CDR2 were assigned from the germline V gene as LGHNA and YNFKEQ. This sample was sequenced with an Illumina HiSeq 2500. TCR beta libraries were prepared by quantitative 5'-RACE with molecular barcodes. The authors' pipeline ran thus. A new computational method based on a probabilistic model of VDJ rearrangement was used to identify disease-linked TCR variants. Clones were called with MiXCR by TCRdb after fastp trimmed the public reads at Q25, and only in-frame beta chains were retained. Every CDR3 protein is listed once, alongside the most common genes and DNA of its rows. The V and J calls were determined by TCRdb, not by the authors. The sample records around 140,000 distinct CDR3 sequences, roughly 11% of which are singletons. 4.1% of the sample is taken by the ten largest.

Rearrangement joined TRBV4-2 to TRBJ2-1; TRBD2 fits 8 bases in the junction. The sequenced sample consisted of blood, either unsorted or a sorted T cell fraction (not recorded which). The receptor's source is a female donor with ankylosing spondylitis or in good health (not recorded which). The CDR3 amino acid sequence is: CASSQTEREYNEQFF. The bases are TGTGCCAGCAGCCAAACAGAGCGGGAGTACAATGAGCAGTTCTTC.